This TCR beta chain came from a study of tumor-infiltrating lymphocytes in primary liver carcinoma. This CDR3 is built from 15 residues. Germline CDR1 reads SGHNT; CDR2 reads YYREEE (reference sequence). Extraction of RNA together with DNA used roughly 18-32 mg of unsorted bulk tissue. TCR beta cDNA was reverse-transcribed from roughly 520 ng of total RNA. The reaction used a constant-region primer and ProtoScript II reverse transcriptase. Employing slightly modified ARM-PCR, three nested multiplex PCR rounds were run, and these gave rise to the TCR beta libraries. The first two PCR rounds, approximately 10 cycles each, used TRBV1-TRBV30 forward primers and a C-beta reverse primer. TCRdb re-called the multiplex PCR reads through MiXCR, storing one row per CDR3 protein. The table shows about 120,000 distinct CDR3 sequences, with 55% to 70% occurring only once. On this clonotype: A junction end diverges from the germline sequence, so it may reflect a read error.

The chain is built from TRBV5-4 and TRBJ2-3; 9 bases match TRBD2. The sequenced sample consisted of tumor-adjacent normal liver tissue. The clonotype originates from an older woman with primary liver carcinoma and hepatitis B virus infection. CDR3 protein: CANSPISGSSDTQYF. In DNA, the CDR3 is TGTGCCAACAGCCCGATTAGCGGGAGTTCAGATACGCAGTATTTT. Full variable domain (remainder filled in from reference TRBV5-4 and TRBJ2-3): ETGVTQSPTHLIKTRGQQVTLRCSSQSGHNTVSWYQQALGQGPQFIFQYYREEENGRGNFPPRFSGLQFPNYSSELNVNALELDDSALYLCANSPISGSSDTQYFGPGTRLTVL.